A single sample gave rise to the 22 T cell receptor beta chains below, sequenced in a study of T-cell reconstitution after alpha-beta-depleted transplantation in children. Preparing the TCRbeta library involved the use of unique molecular identifiers. TCRdb re-derived calls from the PCR reads in MiXCR, one entry per CDR3 protein. The table lists about 980,000 distinct CDR3 sequences, roughly 29% of them singletons. Sequenced here: PBMCs, mostly from graft donor cells, sampled 360 days after TCRalphabeta/CD19-depleted stem cell transplant. The receptors come from a boy in the first two years of life who had a stem cell transplant for SCID, so the T cells may come from the graft donor.

The chain has TRBV10-3 and TRBJ2-6; TRBD2 matches 7 bases. Germline V gives CDR1 ENHRY, CDR2 SYGVKD. This CDR3 region has 15 residues. Trimming removed 6 bases from V and 4 bases from J; junction bases left unmatched: 6. CDR3 DNA: TGTGCCATCAGCCCCGTCGGGGGGGGGGCCAACGTCCTGACTTTC. It encodes CAISPVGGGANVLTF.

This chain joins TRBV5-6 and TRBJ2-3; 7 positions agree with TRBD2. CDR1 and CDR2 (germline): SGHDT, YYEEEE. The CDR3 totals 15 residues. V lost 4 bases to trimming and J lost 0 bases; unmatched junction nucleotides: 5. The CDR3 DNA reads TGTGCCAGCAGCCGCTCGGGGGGAAGCACAGATACGCAGTATTTT. Protein: CASSRSGGSTDTQYF.

J is TRBJ1-2 and V is TRBV28, with 9 positions matching TRBD1. V was pared by 3 bases and J by 4 bases, with 3 bases of the junction left unmatched. Germline loops: CDR1 MDHEN, CDR2 SYDVKM. The CDR3 has 14 amino acids. The CDR3 spells CASSFGDRAYGYTF. In DNA, the CDR3 is TGTGCCAGCAGTTTCGGGGACAGGGCCTATGGCTACACCTTC.

The chain links TRBV12-3 or TRBV12-4 to TRBJ2-7; D perhaps matches TRBD1 (6 bases). There are 15 residues in the CDR3. V lost 5 bases and J 3 bases, leaving 17 bases between the germline ends. The CDR3 here is CASSPGDTSLYEQYF. The CDR3 DNA sequence: TGTGCCAGCAGTCCTGGGGACACGTCACTCTACGAGCAGTACTTC.

The chain combines TRBV20-1 with TRBJ2-7; 7 positions agree with TRBD2. This CDR3 contains 17 residues. Unmatched junction bases numbered 14, after V lost 0 bases and J lost 3 bases. Germline V gives CDR1 DFQATT, CDR2 SNEGSKA (reference sequence). This chain's CDR3 is CSAREVRSTGGGYEQYF. The CDR3 DNA follows: TGCAGTGCTAGAGAAGTGAGGAGTACGGGAGGTGGCTACGAGCAGTACTTC.

Regarding this clonotype: The missing conserved phenylalanine or tryptophan at the end of this CDR3 makes a read error likely. The chain uses TRBV20-1 and TRBJ1-4; 8 bases fit TRBD1. The CDR3 spans 13 residues. CDR1 and CDR2 (germline): DFQATT, SNEGSKA (reference sequence). The trim removed 3 bases at V and 8 bases at J, leaving 5 bases unmatched. CDR3 protein: CSASPGQGEKLFS. The CDR3 nucleotides read TGCAGTGCTAGTCCCGGACAGGGCGAAAAACTGTTTTCT.

The chain links TRBV3-1 to TRBJ2-1; the D is unclear. The CDR3 consists of 14 residues. CDR1 and CDR2 (germline): LGHDT, YNNKEL (reference sequence). V lost 5 bases and J 6 bases, leaving 14 bases between the germline ends. This CDR3 reads CASSRKVLGNEQFF. CDR3 nucleotides: TGTGCCAGCAGCAGAAAGGTCCTAGGCAATGAGCAGTTCTTC.

This chain joins TRBV25-1 and TRBJ2-7; TRBD2 agrees at 7 bases. CDR1 and CDR2 from the germline V gene are MGHDK and SYGVNS. This CDR3 has 15 residues. Trimming removed 6 bases from V and 0 bases from J; junction bases left unmatched: 8. CDR3 bases: TGTGCCAGCAGGGGACTAACAGCAAGCTCCTACGAGCAGTACTTC. Translated: CASRGLTASSYEQYF.

This clonotype was counted between two and nine times. The DNA of the CDR3 is TGTGCCAGCAGTGAAAGCGGGGGTGGCGATGAGCAGTTCTTC. This sequence encodes CASSESGGGDEQFF. The V and J genes are TRBV9 and TRBJ2-1; 8 bases agree with TRBD2. V trimming: 5 bases; J trimming: 8 bases; junction bases outside the gene matches: 9. Germline CDR1 is SGDLS and CDR2 is YYNGEE. The CDR3 covers 14 residues.

This clonotype was detected only a few times. V is TRBV24-1 and J is TRBJ2-3, with TRBD2 matching 10 bases. Germline V gene sequence: CDR1 KGHDR, CDR2 SFDVKD. The trim removed 0 bases at V and 3 bases at J, leaving 2 bases unmatched. This CDR3 has 16 residues. DNA for the CDR3: TGTGCCACCAGTGATTTGGGACTAGCGGCAACAGATACGCAGTATTTT. It specifies CATSDLGLAATDTQYF.

The chain has TRBV20-1 and TRBJ2-1; D assignment may be TRBD1 or TRBD2 (6 bases each). Per the germline V gene, CDR1 is DFQATT and CDR2 is SNEGSKA (reference sequence). Deletions cut 6 bases from V and 8 bases from J, with 17 bases between. The CDR3 has 13 residues. The CDR3 protein is CSAPKGGLHEQFF. CDR3 nucleotide sequence: TGCAGTGCCCCGAAGGGGGGCCTGCATGAGCAGTTCTTC.

This rearrangement joins TRBV4-3 to TRBJ2-3; D remains unclear. This CDR3 comprises 17 residues. Germline V CDR1 and CDR2: LGHNA, YSLEER. The V end lost 0 bases, the J end lost 2 bases, and 15 bases lay between the germline ends. CDR3 in amino acids: CASSQDSADFDTDTQYF. The CDR3 coding sequence is TGCGCCAGCAGCCAAGATTCGGCTGACTTCGACACAGATACGCAGTATTTT.

In this sample, this clonotype turned up a few times. V and J are TRBV29-1 and TRBJ2-3; D is possibly TRBD2 (5 bases). Germline V CDR1 and CDR2: SQVTM, ANQGSEA. There are 14 residues in the CDR3. Trimming pared 6 bases from V and 6 bases from J, leaving 19 bases between. The CDR3 is CSVAIIERADTQYF. The CDR3 region has the DNA TGCAGCGTAGCCATTATAGAGAGGGCCGATACGCAGTATTTT.

The chain couples TRBV7-2 to TRBJ2-1, with 7 nucleotides matching TRBD2. V was clipped by 2 bases and J by 5 bases; unmatched bases: 9. The CDR3 has 16 amino acids. Germline loops: CDR1 SGHTA, CDR2 FQGNSA. The CDR3 here is CASSLWVGLGDNEQFF. DNA of the CDR3: TGTGCCAGCAGCTTATGGGTAGGACTAGGGGACAATGAGCAGTTCTTC.

In its sample, this clonotype was seen a few times. The CDR3: CASSFQNLNTEAFF. The CDR3 DNA reads TGTGCCAGCAGTTTTCAGAACTTGAACACTGAAGCTTTCTTT. The chain combines TRBV12-3 or TRBV12-4 with TRBJ1-1; D is uncertain. V was cut by 3 bases and J by 0 bases, with 8 bases left in between. The CDR3 length is 14 residues.

The chain uses TRBV28 and TRBJ2-7; 7 bases map to TRBD1. The junction had 5 bases not matched to a gene; V was cut back by 3 bases and J by 6 bases. Germline V gene lookup returns CDR1 MDHEN and CDR2 SYDVKM. The CDR3 consists of 13 residues. CDR3 sequence reads: CASSLTGPPEQYF. The CDR3 coding sequence is TGTGCCAGCAGTTTGACAGGGCCCCCCGAGCAGTACTTC.

The chain uses TRBV28 and TRBJ2-5, with 9 bases matching TRBD1. CDR3 length: 15 amino acids. J was trimmed by 2 bases and V by 5 bases; bases with no gene match: 6. Per the germline V gene, CDR1 is MDHEN and CDR2 is SYDVKM. The CDR3 spells CASSGRGTGQETQYF. DNA of the CDR3: TGTGCCAGCAGTGGCCGTGGGACAGGGCAAGAGACCCAGTACTTC.

Only a few counts were recorded for this clonotype. The chain couples TRBV29-1 to TRBJ2-3, with 7 positions matching TRBD2. Germline-derived CDR1 and CDR2 are SQVTM and ANQGSEA. This CDR3 is built from 13 residues. The V segment lost 5 bases and the J segment 3 bases; nucleotides outside the gene matches: 5. The CDR3 is CSVQGGGTDTQYF. The CDR3 coding sequence is TGCAGCGTTCAGGGCGGGGGAACAGATACGCAGTATTTT.

Only a few counts were recorded for this clonotype. The chain joins TRBV4-3 to TRBJ2-5; D gene unclear. The V and J ends lost 0 bases and 5 bases respectively, with 13 bases between them. The CDR3 contains 15 residues. Germline CDR1 is LGHNA and CDR2 is YSLEER. CDR3 residues: CASSQDGRVVETQYF. The CDR3, as DNA: TGCGCCAGCAGCCAAGATGGTCGGGTTGTGGAGACCCAGTACTTC.

The chain joins TRBV27 to TRBJ2-3; D ambiguous. Germline CDR1 MNHEY, CDR2 SMNVEV (reference sequence). The CDR3 runs 14 residues. Trimming took 5 bases from V and 4 from J, leaving 13 bases between them. CDR3 region: CASSNGLPSDTQYF. CDR3 bases: TGTGCCAGCAGTAATGGTCTTCCTTCAGATACGCAGTATTTT.

The sample holds a few counts of this clonotype. This chain connects TRBV20-1 to TRBJ2-7; tentatively, D is TRBD1 (5 bases). Germline V gene lookup returns CDR1 DFQATT and CDR2 SNEGSKA (reference sequence). Trimming removed 1 base at V and 2 bases at J, with 9 bases between. The CDR3 spans 13 residues. CDR3 nucleotides: TGCAGTGCTAGAGCAGCAGGGCCCTACGAGCAGTACTTC. It is translated as CSARAAGPYEQYF.

This clonotype was seen a handful of times. The chain recombines TRBV18 with TRBJ2-6; D call uncertain. In germline, CDR1 is KGHSH, CDR2 LQKENI. This CDR3 region has 15 residues. The V gene lost 2 bases and the J gene lost 0 bases, with 5 bases spanning the gap. The CDR3 coding sequence is TGTGCCAGCTCACCAAAGAACTCTGGGGCCAACGTCCTGACTTTC. Translating gives CASSPKNSGANVLTF. Full variable domain (outside the CDR3, taken from reference TRBV18 and TRBJ2-6): NAGVMQNPRHLVRRRGQEARLRCSPMKGHSHVYWYRQLPEEGLKFMVYLQKENIIDESGMPKERFSAEFPKEGPSILRIQQVVRGDSAAYFCASSPKNSGANVLTFGAGSRLTVL.